Here is one TCR beta chain with its context. Time point given: newly diagnosed GD, antithyroid drugs for less than 3 months. The TCR library used RNA extracted from PBMCs. The authors built TCR beta libraries using iRepertoire HTBI primers and Arm-PCR of CDR3 regions. In TCRdb, the multiplex PCR reads were re-called with MiXCR into one record per CDR3 protein. Of around 400,000 distinct CDR3 sequences listed, roughly a sixth are singletons. Germline values: CDR1 SGHTA, CDR2 FQGNSA. Trimming left V 5 bases short and J 4 bases short, with 24 bases between. This CDR3 is 18 amino acids long. This specimen comes from a study of regulatory T cells in long-lasting Graves disease.

This clonotype was obtained from a female donor with Graves disease. The sample here was peripheral blood mononuclear cells (PBMCs), taken at new diagnosis, from a patient treated with antithyroid drugs. The J gene is TRBJ1-3, the V gene TRBV7-2; TRBD1 is a possible D gene (5 bases). The CDR3 here is CASSPRSGPREAGNTIYF. As DNA, the CDR3 is TGTGCCAGCAGCCCACGTTCCGGACCCAGGGAAGCCGGAAACACCATATATTTT.